The sequence of this T cell receptor (beta chain) was determined in a study of T cell changes during pregnancy in multiple sclerosis. The assay was immunoSEQ multiplex PCR, and TCRdb's table has in-frame clones only and misses some. The data show around 52,000 clones, 80% to 95% seen once. CDR1 is MNHEY, CDR2 SVGAGI, per germline. The CDR3 is made up of 15 amino acids. V was trimmed by 6 bases and J by 2 bases, leaving 13 bases between them. The starting material was CD4+ T cells from peripheral blood mononuclear cells, obtained after pregnancy. This TCR was recovered from a female donor in good health, enrolled as a control in a pregnancy study. The chain employs TRBV6-5 and TRBJ1-4, with D perhaps matching TRBD1 (5 bases). This CDR3 is CASRGAPGTNEKLFF. The CDR3 DNA reads as TGTGCCAGCAGAGGGGCCCCGGGCACTAATGAAAAACTGTTTTTT.